This section outlines one TCR beta chain sequence together with its context. The clone's antigen remains unknown. Base qualities are not at hand, and no much larger clone is one base apart. TCRbeta CDR3 regions were amplified from genomic DNA by means of the immunoSEQ Assay, a bias-controlled multiplex PCR. The authors processed their data as follows. The number of nucleated cells in each sample was estimated from the amplification of reference gene primers within the assay. To quantify the absolute abundance of each unique TCRbeta CDR3 rearrangement, sequence reads were collapsed and filtered. For each sample, productive Simpson clonality was calculated as the square root of Simpson's diversity index across productive rearrangements. The table comes from immuneACCESS by way of TCRdb, which keeps in-frame sequences with V and J called. Part of the clones is missing from these tables; in studies checked, under half for an unresolved V gene and the rest for unknown reasons. V, J and clone size are taken as reported in that table, and D and trimming were inferred from the DNA itself. The sample data list about 250,000 clones, and 85% of these were observed just once. Approximately 9.6% of the sample goes to the ten largest clones.

Participants in the prospective study were enrolled through a virtual design, were aged 18 to 89 years, and lived in approximately 25 United States geographic areas. In the prospective study, participants were assigned to cohorts based on the clinical history participants reported in a screening survey and a study questionnaire. In the prospective study, mobile phlebotomists collected whole blood, serum and a nasopharyngeal or oropharyngeal swab from each participant. Over a roughly 2-month period, participants in the prospective study had the option of providing additional blood draws and questionnaires. Before DNA extraction, blood samples from the prospective study were shipped at room temperature or frozen. The sample originates from a study of blood T cell repertoires in COVID-19 (dated by TCRdb to the early 2020s). In terms of the full investigation: Collaborator samples came from the United States, Italy and Spain and covered acute and convalescent phases of COVID-19. The prospective study material was composed of cDNA or gDNA derived from T cells, B-cell-depleted T cells, or PBMCs. Deeply sampled blood TCRbeta repertoires from subjects exposed to, actively infected with, or recovered from COVID-19 were included in the dataset. The repertoires were released in a freely available public database meant as a resource for research on the immune response to SARS-CoV-2. Samples were obtained from the ongoing ImmuneRACE study (first 160 participants) and from over a thousand subjects provided by 6 global collaborators. Nearly every sample came with metadata listing a de-identified subject ID, COVID-19 status, age in years and sex. Where available, HLA class I and class II types were obtained from metadata supplied by the sample provider rather than from assay-based typing. The full study reports these points: How much clinical and demographic metadata was included differed by source and by participant, and the metadata was provided uncurated.

The CDR3 numbers 14 residues from cysteine through phenylalanine. This entry keeps only the CDR3 DNA: 42 bases, framed from base 1. From a lookup of the germline V gene, CDR1 and CDR2 are LGHNA and YSLEER. Trimming accounts for 1 base at V and 10 bases at J, while the number of junction bases matched to no gene is 8. The TCR comes from a woman aged 45-59 years with acute COVID-19. The rearrangement joined TRBV4-3 to TRBJ1-2; the central 8 bases match TRBD1. The specimen sequenced was PBMCs or T cells enriched from blood (not recorded which). The bases are TGCGCCAGCAGCCAAGTTGACAGGGGAGTTGACTACACCTTC. Its translation reads: CASSQVDRGVDYTF.